These 30 T cell receptor beta chains originate from one sample sequenced in a study of T cells in Graves' hyperthyroidism and ophthalmopathy. Amplified regions were TCR beta CDR3 sequences from RNA transcripts. The HTBI primer set served for first-round RT-PCR of the TCR CDR3. Each CDR3 protein is one row after TCRdb ran MiXCR on the multiplex PCR reads. Of about 740,000 distinct CDR3 sequences listed, 12% to 15% are singletons. Sequenced sample: blood. All receptors come from a young woman with Graves' hyperthyroidism.

This clonotype was counted a few times. V usage is TRBV20-1 and J usage is TRBJ2-2; no definite D call. V was pared by 6 bases and J by 4 bases, with 15 bases between. CDR3 length equals 14 residues. The germline CDR1 and CDR2 sequences are DFQATT and SNEGSKA (reference sequence). The CDR3 sequence is CSARPSATTGELFF. The CDR3 DNA reads as TGCAGTGCCCGCCCCTCCGCCACCACCGGGGAGCTGTTTTTT.

This clonotype has more than one count but fewer than ten. The chain has TRBV9 and TRBJ2-7, with TRBD2 matching over 9 bases. This CDR3 contains 16 residues. V lost 2 bases and J lost 6; bases outside the gene matches: 12. Germline CDR1 is SGDLS and CDR2 is YYNGEE. CDR3 sequence: CASSVSPGTSSLEQYF. CDR3 sequence (DNA): TGTGCCAGCAGCGTCTCCCCCGGGACTAGCTCCCTCGAGCAGTACTTC. Using reference TRBV9 and TRBJ2-7 for the parts outside the CDR3, the full variable domain is DSGVTQTPKHLITATGQRVTLRCSPRSGDLSVYWYQQSLDQGLQFLIQYYNGEERAKGNILERFSAQQFPDLHSELNLSSLELGDSALYFCASSVSPGTSSLEQYFGPGTRLTVT.

This clonotype was detected a few times. CDR3 in DNA: TGTGCCAGCAGCTTATGGTTTTCGGCTCCTAGCTCCTATAATTCACCCCTCCACTTT. It codes for CASSLWFSAPSSYNSPLHF. This chain connects TRBV7-3 to TRBJ1-6; no firm D call. Germline assignment: CDR1 SGHTA and CDR2 FQGTGA. The CDR3 extends over 19 amino acids. With 2 bases removed from V and 0 bases from J, the gap between germline ends came to 17 bases.

A few counts support this clonotype. The rearrangement links TRBV12-3 or TRBV12-4 to TRBJ1-3; D is perhaps TRBD1 (5 bases). V lost 6 bases to trimming and J lost 7 bases, with 13 bases between them. The CDR3 totals 13 residues. CDR3 nucleotide sequence: TGTGCCAGCAGCTTGGGGACCACGAACACCATATATTTT. Translated, it gives CASSLGTTNTIYF.

This clonotype was counted ten times or more. The chain uses TRBV3-1 and TRBJ2-7; D gene uncertain. Between the trimmed V and J ends, which lost 1 base and 4 bases, there was a span of 2 bases. This CDR3 is built from 11 residues. From germline, CDR1 is LGHDT and CDR2 YNNKEL (reference sequence). In DNA, the CDR3 is TGTGCCAGCAGCCAAGGGTACGAGCAGTACTTC. This translates into CASSQGYEQYF.

This clonotype was detected ten times or more. The chain has TRBV4-3 and TRBJ1-1; a possible D gene is TRBD1 (5 bases). CDR1 is LGHNA, CDR2 YSLEER, per germline. The CDR3 has 15 residues. V dropped 0 bases and J dropped 3 bases, with 11 bases sitting between them. The CDR3 here is CASSQEPGIHTEAFF. As DNA, the CDR3 is TGCGCCAGCAGCCAAGAACCAGGGATCCACACTGAAGCTTTCTTT.

The CDR3 is CASSYSGGGQTQYF. The CDR3 DNA reads as TGTGCCAGCAGTTACTCAGGAGGGGGCCAGACCCAGTACTTC. The chain links TRBV6-2 or TRBV6-3 to TRBJ2-5, with D perhaps TRBD1 (7 bases). Trimming left V 0 bases short and J 6 bases short, with 11 bases between. Germline V gives CDR1 MNHEY, CDR2 SVGEGT. This CDR3 has 14 amino acids.

The gene calls are TRBV25-1 and TRBJ1-2; 10 nucleotides match TRBD1. The V segment lost 2 bases and the J segment 4 bases; nucleotides outside the gene matches: 4. The CDR3 contains 15 residues. Germline CDR1 and CDR2: MGHDK and SYGVNS. CDR3 bases: TGTGCCAGCAGTGAACCCGGACAGGGGGTCTATGGCTACACCTTC. Its translation is CASSEPGQGVYGYTF.

Ten or more counts support this clonotype. The genes are TRBV6-1 and TRBJ2-7; 7 positions match TRBD1. Germline V gene data show CDR1 as MNHNS and CDR2 as SASEGT. The trim removed 6 bases at V and 1 base at J, leaving 9 bases unmatched. This CDR3 is built from 15 residues. The CDR3 loop reads CASRAQTGLSYEQYF. Here the CDR3 DNA reads TGTGCCAGCAGAGCGCAGACAGGGCTTTCCTACGAGCAGTACTTC.

Many counts were recorded for this clonotype. CDR3: CASLRLALPTGELFF. The DNA of the CDR3 is TGTGCCAGCCTCAGACTAGCTCTACCCACCGGGGAGCTGTTTTTT. This rearrangement joins TRBV12-3 or TRBV12-4 to TRBJ2-2, with 7 nucleotides matching TRBD2. Trimming took 8 bases from V and 4 from J; bases not matched to a gene: 10. The CDR3 consists of 15 residues.

V is TRBV20-1 and J is TRBJ1-5; TRBD1 might be the D (5 bases). The germline V and J ends were trimmed by 8 bases and 0 bases, with 20 bases remaining between them. Germline assignment: CDR1 DFQATT and CDR2 SNEGSKA (reference sequence). This CDR3 is 16 amino acids long. CDR3 region: CSFLLGGDYSNQPQHF. The CDR3 region has the DNA TGCAGTTTCCTCCTGGGGGGGGATTATAGCAATCAGCCCCAGCATTTT.

This clonotype occurred many times. The chain links TRBV5-6 to TRBJ2-1; D is undetermined. Trimming took 7 bases from V and 6 from J, leaving 11 bases between them. The CDR3 contains 12 residues. Germline V gene data show CDR1 as SGHDT and CDR2 as YYEEEE. The CDR3 nucleotides are TGTGCCAGCCGGGCCGGAATCAATGAGCAGTTCTTC. Amino acids: CASRAGINEQFF. Full variable domain (missing parts from reference TRBV5-6 and TRBJ2-1): DAGVTQSPTHLIKTRGQQVTLRCSPKSGHDTVSWYQQALGQGPQFIFQYYEEEERQRGNFPDRFSGHQFPNYSSELNVNALLLGDSALYLCASRAGINEQFFGPGTRLTVL.

This clonotype was detected a few times. The chain employs TRBV19 and TRBJ1-5; 7 nucleotides match TRBD1. The CDR3 loop spans 15 amino acids. V trimming: 3 bases; J trimming: 6 bases; junction bases outside the gene matches: 8. From germline, CDR1 is LNHDA and CDR2 SQIVND (reference sequence). The CDR3 sequence: CASSIRGQGGQPQHF. DNA for the CDR3: TGTGCCAGTAGTATCCGGGGGCAGGGGGGTCAGCCCCAGCATTTT.

This clonotype was seen repeatedly, ten times or more. This CDR3 is CAWSGDTFTGELFF. In nucleotides, the CDR3 is TGTGCCTGGAGTGGGGACACCTTCACCGGGGAGCTGTTTTTT. The V gene is TRBV30, the J gene TRBJ2-2; a weak D match, TRBD1 (6 bases). Germline CDR1 GTSNPN, CDR2 SVGIG (reference sequence). The CDR3 loop spans 14 amino acids. V was cut by 1 base and J by 4 bases, with 10 bases left in between.

This clonotype appeared many times. V gene TRBV11-2 combines with J gene TRBJ2-7, with 9 bases identical to TRBD1. Germline trimming cut 1 base from V and 3 bases from J; bases unmatched to any gene: 4. In germline, CDR1 is SGHAT, CDR2 FQNNGV. The CDR3 sequence is 15 residues long. CDR3 region: CASSLGWTGDYEQYF. CDR3 DNA: TGTGCCAGCAGCTTAGGGTGGACAGGGGACTACGAGCAGTACTTC. Supplemented by reference TRBV11-2 and TRBJ2-7, the full variable domain reads EAGVAQSPRYKIIEKRQSVAFWCNPISGHATLYWYQQILGQGPKLLIQFQNNGVVDDSQLPKDRFSAERLKGVDSTLKIQPAKLEDSAVYLCASSLGWTGDYEQYFGPGTRLTVT.

There are many counts of this clonotype. This chain uses TRBV30 with TRBJ2-1; possible D gene TRBD1, 6 bases. Germline CDR1 and CDR2: GTSNPN and SVGIG (reference sequence). V lost 4 bases to trimming and J lost 5 bases, with 12 bases between them. This CDR3 is built from 13 residues. This CDR3 reads CAWNPDRDNEQFF. The CDR3, as DNA: TGTGCCTGGAACCCGGACAGAGACAATGAGCAGTTCTTC.

There are many counts of this clonotype. The DNA for the CDR3 is TGTGCCAGCAGACCTACCGCCGCGACAGGGCTCAATTCACCCCTCCACTTT. Residues: CASRPTAATGLNSPLHF. V usage is TRBV7-9 and J usage is TRBJ1-6; TRBD1 matches 7 bases. Germline V gives CDR1 SEHNR, CDR2 FQNEAQ (reference sequence). This CDR3 has 17 residues. V lost 6 bases to trimming and J lost 7 bases; unmatched junction nucleotides: 15.

The sample holds a few counts of this clonotype. This chain uses TRBV30 with TRBJ1-1; D is unresolved. Germline V gene data show CDR1 as GTSNPN and CDR2 as SVGIG (reference sequence). This CDR3 contains 12 residues. V lost 5 bases, J lost 0 bases, and 7 bases lay in between. CDR3 nucleotides: TGTGCCTGGGCGCGAGTGAACACTGAAGCTTTCTTT. It is translated as CAWARVNTEAFF.

This clonotype has only a few counts. The chain carries TRBV20-1 and TRBJ2-7; D is undetermined. Deletions cut 3 bases from V and 0 bases from J, with 12 bases between. This CDR3 region has 14 residues. Germline loops: CDR1 DFQATT, CDR2 SNEGSKA (reference sequence). The CDR3 nucleotides are TGCAGTGCTAGGGAACGTGGGGTCTCCTACGAGCAGTACTTC. Translating it yields CSARERGVSYEQYF.

This clonotype showed up many times. The chain carries TRBV6-2 or TRBV6-3 and TRBJ1-2; a possible D gene is TRBD1 (5 bases). CDR3 length: 13 residues. Trimming removed 0 bases from V and 6 bases from J, with 8 bases in between. Germline V gene sequence: CDR1 MNHEY, CDR2 SVGEGT. This chain's CDR3 is CASSYSSRDGYTF. CDR3 DNA sequence: TGTGCCAGCAGTTACTCGAGCAGGGATGGCTACACCTTC.

The chain recombines TRBV4-1 with TRBJ1-1; the D is unclear. Germline values: CDR1 MGHRA, CDR2 YSYEKL. Trimming took off 4 bases at V and 0 bases at J, with 15 bases between the two ends. The CDR3 is 16 amino acids. The CDR3 sequence: CASSPVGRPMNTEAFF. The CDR3 DNA is TGCGCCAGCAGCCCGGTAGGGAGGCCTATGAACACTGAAGCTTTCTTT.

A few counts support this clonotype. The CDR3, as DNA: TGTGCCAGCTCCCTTCAGAGGCGTGTTGGTAGTCATACGCAGTATTTT. Its protein product is CASSLQRRVGSHTQYF. This chain uses TRBV27 with TRBJ2-3; no reliable D call. CDR1 and CDR2 from the germline V gene are MNHEY and SMNVEV (reference sequence). V lost 8 bases and J lost 7, with 25 bases in between. The length of the CDR3 is 16 residues.

This clonotype occurred many times. J is TRBJ2-3 and V is TRBV5-1, with a tentative D call TRBD2 (6 bases). The ends were cut back, 5 bases at V and 8 bases at J, with 15 bases in the middle. Germline V gene sequence: CDR1 SGHRS, CDR2 YFSETQ. The CDR3 is 13 amino acids. The CDR3 DNA is TGCGCCAGCAGACCCACTAGCAGCGGTACGCAGTATTTT. Translating it yields CASRPTSSGTQYF.

The chain links TRBV6-1 to TRBJ2-2; perhaps TRBD2 as D (6 bases). This CDR3 has 16 amino acids. Looked up from germline, CDR1 is MNHNS and CDR2 is SASEGT. V was clipped by 5 bases and J by 2 bases, with 15 bases between them. CDR3 in amino acids: CASSPPGVPNTGELFF. CDR3 coding DNA: TGTGCCAGCAGTCCCCCGGGAGTCCCTAACACCGGGGAGCTGTTTTTT.

The J gene is TRBJ2-2, the V gene TRBV27; tentatively, D is TRBD1 (6 bases). V shed 5 bases and J shed 5 bases, with 18 bases lying between them. CDR3 size: 16 residues. The germline V gene encodes CDR1 MNHEY and CDR2 SMNVEV (reference sequence). CDR3 coding DNA: TGTGCCAGCAGTCACGACAGGAGCGCGTATACCGGGGAGCTGTTTTTT. Protein: CASSHDRSAYTGELFF.

The sample holds a few counts of this clonotype. The V call is TRBV24-1, the J call TRBJ2-3, with D perhaps being TRBD1 or TRBD2 (5 bases each). The germline CDR1 and CDR2 sequences are KGHDR and SFDVKD. The CDR3 length is 14 residues. Trimming cost V 3 bases and J 6 bases, with 12 bases left between them. For the CDR3, the DNA is TGTGCCACCAGTGATGAGGTCGGGACGGATACGCAGTATTTT. Translating it yields CATSDEVGTDTQYF.

This clonotype was seen ten or more times. The V call is TRBV2, the J call TRBJ1-5; 9 bases line up with TRBD1. CDR3 length: 15 residues. Unmatched junction bases numbered 7, after V lost 5 bases and J lost 5 bases. Germline assignment: CDR1 SNHLY and CDR2 FYNNEI. The CDR3 protein is CASSPHRGPDQPQHF. Here the CDR3 DNA reads TGTGCCAGCAGTCCCCACAGGGGGCCGGATCAGCCCCAGCATTTT.

The sample holds many counts of this clonotype. V gene TRBV4-1 combines with J gene TRBJ2-3, with 8 bases matching TRBD2. Germline V gives CDR1 MGHRA, CDR2 YSYEKL. Trimming cost V 1 base and J 4 bases; bases outside gene matches: 4. This CDR3 is built from 15 residues. DNA of the CDR3: TGCGCCAGCAGCCAAGTGGCGGGAGGAGCAGATACGCAGTATTTT. Amino acids: CASSQVAGGADTQYF.

CDR3 region: CASSLAEGQTYGYTF. The CDR3 DNA follows: TGTGCCAGCAGCTTAGCGGAGGGCCAGACCTATGGCTACACCTTC. The gene calls are TRBV7-9 and TRBJ1-2; D is undetermined. The V and J ends lost 0 bases and 4 bases respectively, with 12 bases between them. The CDR3 spans 15 residues. The germline CDR1 and CDR2 sequences are SEHNR and FQNEAQ (reference sequence).

Details on this clonotype: The germline gene is not matched at one end of the junction; a read error may be the cause. The chain couples TRBV7-2 to TRBJ1-5, with 10 bases aligning to TRBD1. Germline CDR1 reads SGHTA; CDR2 reads FQGNSA. CDR3 length equals 16 residues. The CDR3 is CASSLVGTGEGQTQHF. The DNA of the CDR3 is TGTGCCAGCAGCTTAGTTGGGACAGGGGAGGGTCAGACCCAGCATTTT.